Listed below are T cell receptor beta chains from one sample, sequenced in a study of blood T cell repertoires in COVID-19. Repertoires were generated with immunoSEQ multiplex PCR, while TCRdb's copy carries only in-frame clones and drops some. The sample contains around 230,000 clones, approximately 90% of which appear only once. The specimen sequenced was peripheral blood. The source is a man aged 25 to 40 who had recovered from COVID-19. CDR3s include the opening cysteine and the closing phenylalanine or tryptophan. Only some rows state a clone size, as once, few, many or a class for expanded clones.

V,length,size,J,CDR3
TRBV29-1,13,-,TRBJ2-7,CSVAGDNSYEQYF
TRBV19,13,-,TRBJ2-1,CASSQGHRNEQFF
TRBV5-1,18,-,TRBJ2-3,CASSSLPGSSGSTDTQYF
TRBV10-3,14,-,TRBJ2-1,CAISVSGVADEQFF
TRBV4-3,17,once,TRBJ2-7,CASSQVPGLASPYEQYF
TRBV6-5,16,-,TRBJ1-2,CASSSSNLQQIYGYTF
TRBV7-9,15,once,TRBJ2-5,CASSLARGFLEIQYF
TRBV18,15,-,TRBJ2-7,CASSAGGGLSYEQYF
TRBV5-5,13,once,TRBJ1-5,CASSLGGYQPQHF
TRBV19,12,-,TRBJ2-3,CASSPPTDTQYF
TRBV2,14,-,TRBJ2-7,CATNRDSGSYEQYF
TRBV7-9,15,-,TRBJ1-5,CASSPREGGNQPQHF
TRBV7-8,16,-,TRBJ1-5,CASSLGDRVVYQPQHF
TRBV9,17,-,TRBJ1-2,CASSVGELTARGYGYTF
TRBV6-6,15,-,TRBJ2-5,CASSYGRQGVRAQYF